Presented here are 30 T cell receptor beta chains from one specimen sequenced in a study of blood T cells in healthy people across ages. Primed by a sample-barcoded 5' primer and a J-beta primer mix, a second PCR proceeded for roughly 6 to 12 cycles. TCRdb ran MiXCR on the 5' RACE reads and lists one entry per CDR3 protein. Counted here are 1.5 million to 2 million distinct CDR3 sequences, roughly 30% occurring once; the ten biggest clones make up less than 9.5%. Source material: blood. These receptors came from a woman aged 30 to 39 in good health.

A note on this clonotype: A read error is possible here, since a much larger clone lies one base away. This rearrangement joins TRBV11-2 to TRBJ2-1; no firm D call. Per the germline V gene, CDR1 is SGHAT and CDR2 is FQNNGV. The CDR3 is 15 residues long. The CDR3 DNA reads TGTGCCCGCAGCTTAGTGATTAGTTCCTACAATGAGCAGTTCTTC. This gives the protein CARSLVISSYNEQFF.

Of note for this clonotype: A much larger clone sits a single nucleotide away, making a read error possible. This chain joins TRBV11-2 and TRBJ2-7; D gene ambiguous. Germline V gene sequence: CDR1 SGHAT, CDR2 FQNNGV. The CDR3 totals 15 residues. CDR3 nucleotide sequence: TGTGCCAGCAGCTTAGATCATACACGGACCTACAAGCAGTACTTC. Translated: CASSLDHTRTYKQYF.

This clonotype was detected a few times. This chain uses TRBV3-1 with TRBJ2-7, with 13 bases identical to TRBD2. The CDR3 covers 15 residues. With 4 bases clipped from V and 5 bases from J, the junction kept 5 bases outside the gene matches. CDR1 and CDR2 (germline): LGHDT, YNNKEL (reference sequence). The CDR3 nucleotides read TGTGCCAGCAGCCGGACTAGCGGGAGTCCCCACGAGCAGTACTTC. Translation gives CASSRTSGSPHEQYF.

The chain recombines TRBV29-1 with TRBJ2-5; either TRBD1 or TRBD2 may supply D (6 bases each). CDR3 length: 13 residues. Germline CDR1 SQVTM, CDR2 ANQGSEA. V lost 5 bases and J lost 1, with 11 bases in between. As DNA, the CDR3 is TGCAGCGTTCAAAGGGGGGCCCAAGAGACCCAGTACTTC. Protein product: CSVQRGAQETQYF.

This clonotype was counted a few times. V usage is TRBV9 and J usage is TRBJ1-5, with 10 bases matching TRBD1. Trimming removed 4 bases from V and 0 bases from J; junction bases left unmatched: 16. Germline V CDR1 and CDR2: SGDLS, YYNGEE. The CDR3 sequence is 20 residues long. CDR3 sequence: CASSFPSGQGLHPSNQPQHF. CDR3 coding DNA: TGTGCCAGCAGCTTCCCATCGGGACAGGGGCTTCACCCTAGCAATCAGCCCCAGCATTTT.

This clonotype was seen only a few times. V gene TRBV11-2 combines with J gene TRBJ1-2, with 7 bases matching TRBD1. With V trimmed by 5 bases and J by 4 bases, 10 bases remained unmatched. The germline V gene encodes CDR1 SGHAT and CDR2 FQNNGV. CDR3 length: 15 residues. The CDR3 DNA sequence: TGTGCCAGCAGCCTCAAGGGAGGGGGCAGCTATGGCTACACCTTC. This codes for CASSLKGGGSYGYTF.

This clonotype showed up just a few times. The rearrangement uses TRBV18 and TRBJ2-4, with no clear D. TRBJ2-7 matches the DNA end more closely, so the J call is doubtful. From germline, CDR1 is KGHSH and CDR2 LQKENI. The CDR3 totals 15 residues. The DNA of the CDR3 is TGTGCCAGCTCACCACGTGGGGTATCTACCTACGAGCAGTACTTC. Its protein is CASSPRGVSTYEQYF.

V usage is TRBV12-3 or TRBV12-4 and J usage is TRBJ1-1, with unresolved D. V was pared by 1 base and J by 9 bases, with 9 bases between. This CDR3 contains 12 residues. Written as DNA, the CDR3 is TGTGCCAGCAGTTTAGTTGGCGCTAAAGCTTTCTTT. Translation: CASSLVGAKAFF.

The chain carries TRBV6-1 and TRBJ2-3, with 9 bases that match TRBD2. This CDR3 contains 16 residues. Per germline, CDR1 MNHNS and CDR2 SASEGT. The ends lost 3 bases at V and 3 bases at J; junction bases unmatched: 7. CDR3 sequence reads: CASSDPSGAGTDTQYF. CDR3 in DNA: TGTGCCAGCAGTGACCCTAGCGGGGCGGGGACAGATACGCAGTATTTT.

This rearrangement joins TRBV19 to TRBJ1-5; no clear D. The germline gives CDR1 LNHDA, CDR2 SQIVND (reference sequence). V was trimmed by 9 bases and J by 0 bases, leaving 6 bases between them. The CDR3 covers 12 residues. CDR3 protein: CARTRSNQPQHF. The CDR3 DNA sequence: TGTGCCAGAACCCGTAGCAATCAGCCCCAGCATTTT.

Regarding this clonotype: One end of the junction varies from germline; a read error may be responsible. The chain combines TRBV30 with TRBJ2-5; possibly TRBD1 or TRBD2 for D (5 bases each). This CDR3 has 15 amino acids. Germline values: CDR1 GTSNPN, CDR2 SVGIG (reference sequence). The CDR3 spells CAWSVRRQLGETQDF. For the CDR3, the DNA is TGTGCCTGGAGTGTACGTCGACAGTTGGGGGAGACCCAGGACTTC.

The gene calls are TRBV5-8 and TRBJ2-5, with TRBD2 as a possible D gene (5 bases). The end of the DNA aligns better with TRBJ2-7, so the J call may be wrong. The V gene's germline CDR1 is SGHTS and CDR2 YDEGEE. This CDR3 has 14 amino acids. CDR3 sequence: CASSPNLTSYEQYF. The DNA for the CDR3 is TGTGCCAGCAGCCCGAACCTAACTAGCTACGAGCAGTACTTC.

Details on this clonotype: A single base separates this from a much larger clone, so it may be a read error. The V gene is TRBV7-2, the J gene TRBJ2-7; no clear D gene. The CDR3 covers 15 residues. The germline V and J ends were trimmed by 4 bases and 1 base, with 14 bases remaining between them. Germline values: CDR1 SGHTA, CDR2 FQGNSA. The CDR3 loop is CASSSGWAPSYEQYF. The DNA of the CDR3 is TGTGCCAGCAGCTCCGGGTGGGCGCCTTCCTACGAGCAGTACTTC.

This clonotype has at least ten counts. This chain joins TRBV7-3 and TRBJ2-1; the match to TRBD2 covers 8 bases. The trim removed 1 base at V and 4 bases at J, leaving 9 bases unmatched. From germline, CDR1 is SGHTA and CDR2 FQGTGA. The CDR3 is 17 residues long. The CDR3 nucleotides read TGTGCCAGCAGCTTAAGCACCGGCGGGGGGATTTACAATGAGCAGTTCTTC. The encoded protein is CASSLSTGGGIYNEQFF.

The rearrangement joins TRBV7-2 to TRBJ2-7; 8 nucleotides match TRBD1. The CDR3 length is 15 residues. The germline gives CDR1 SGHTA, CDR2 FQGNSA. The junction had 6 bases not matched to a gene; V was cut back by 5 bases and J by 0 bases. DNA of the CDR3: TGTGCCAGCAGCCACCGGGACAGGAACTCCTACGAGCAGTACTTC. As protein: CASSHRDRNSYEQYF.

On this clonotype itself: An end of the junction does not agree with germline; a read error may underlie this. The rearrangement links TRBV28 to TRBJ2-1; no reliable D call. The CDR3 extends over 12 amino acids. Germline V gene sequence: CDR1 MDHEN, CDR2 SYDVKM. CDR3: CANSLSQNEQFF. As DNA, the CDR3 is TGTGCCAACAGTTTATCCCAGAATGAGCAGTTCTTC.

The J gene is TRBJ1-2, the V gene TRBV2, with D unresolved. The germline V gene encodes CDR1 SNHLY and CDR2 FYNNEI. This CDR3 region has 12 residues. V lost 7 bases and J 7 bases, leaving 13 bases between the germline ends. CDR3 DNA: TGTGCCAGCACCGCCGAGGAGGGTGGCTACACCTTC. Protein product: CASTAEEGGYTF.

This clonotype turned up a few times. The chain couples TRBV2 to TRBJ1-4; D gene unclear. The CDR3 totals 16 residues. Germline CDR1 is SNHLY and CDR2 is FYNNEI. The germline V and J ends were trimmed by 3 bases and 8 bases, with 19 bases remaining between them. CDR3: CASSEGQARWKEKLFF. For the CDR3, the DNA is TGTGCCAGCAGTGAGGGTCAGGCCCGATGGAAGGAAAAACTGTTTTTT. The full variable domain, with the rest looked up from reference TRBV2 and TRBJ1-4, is EPEVTQTPSHQVTQMGQEVILRCVPISNHLYFYWYRQILGQKVEFLVSFYNNEISEKSEIFDDQFSVERPDGSNFTLKIRSTKLEDSAMYFCASSEGQARWKEKLFFGSGTQLSVL.

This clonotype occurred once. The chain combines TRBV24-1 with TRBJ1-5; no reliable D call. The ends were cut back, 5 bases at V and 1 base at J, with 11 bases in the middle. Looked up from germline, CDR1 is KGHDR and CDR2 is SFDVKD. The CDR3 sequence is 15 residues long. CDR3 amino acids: CATSGGGGSNQPQHF. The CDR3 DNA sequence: TGTGCCACCAGTGGAGGTGGAGGAAGCAATCAGCCCCAGCATTTT.

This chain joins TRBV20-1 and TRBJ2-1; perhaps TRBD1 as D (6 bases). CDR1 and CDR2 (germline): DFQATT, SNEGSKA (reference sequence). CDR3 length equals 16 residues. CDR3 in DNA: TGCAATGCCAGAGGCCCGACAGGTGATTCCTACAATGAGCAGTTCTTC. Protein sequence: CNARGPTGDSYNEQFF.

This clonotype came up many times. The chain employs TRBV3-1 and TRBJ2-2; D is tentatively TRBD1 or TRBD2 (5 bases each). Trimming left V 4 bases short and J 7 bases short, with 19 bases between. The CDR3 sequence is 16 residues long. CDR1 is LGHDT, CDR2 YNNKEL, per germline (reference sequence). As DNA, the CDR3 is TGTGCCAGCAGCCCCATCCCCCAGGGTGAGGGCGGGGAGCTGTTTTTT. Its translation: CASSPIPQGEGGELFF. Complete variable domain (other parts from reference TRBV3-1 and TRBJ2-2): DTAVSQTPKYLVTQMGNDKSIKCEQNLGHDTMYWYKQDSKKFLKIMFSYNNKELIINETVPNRFSPKSPDKAHLNLHINSLELGDSAVYFCASSPIPQGEGGELFFGEGSRLTVL.

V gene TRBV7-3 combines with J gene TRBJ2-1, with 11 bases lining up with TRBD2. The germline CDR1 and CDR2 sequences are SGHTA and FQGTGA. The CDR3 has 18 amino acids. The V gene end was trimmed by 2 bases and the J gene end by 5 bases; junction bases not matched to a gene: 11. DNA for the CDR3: TGTGCCAGCAGCTTAGGAGGTAGCGGGGGGGCAATTGACAATGAGCAGTTCTTC. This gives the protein CASSLGGSGGAIDNEQFF.

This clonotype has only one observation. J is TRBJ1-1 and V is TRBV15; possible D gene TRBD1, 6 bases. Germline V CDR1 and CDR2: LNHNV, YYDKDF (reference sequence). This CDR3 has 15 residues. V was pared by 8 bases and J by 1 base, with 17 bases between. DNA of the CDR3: TGTGCCACCTCCCACGGGGGGGCGAGGAACACTGAAGCTTTCTTT. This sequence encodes CATSHGGARNTEAFF.

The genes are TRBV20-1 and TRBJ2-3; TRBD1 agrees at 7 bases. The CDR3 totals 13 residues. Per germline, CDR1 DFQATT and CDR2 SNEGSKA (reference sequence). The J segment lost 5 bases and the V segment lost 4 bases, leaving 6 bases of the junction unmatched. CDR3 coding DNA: TGCAGTGCTAAGGGGGCACGTATAGATACGCAGTATTTT. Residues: CSAKGARIDTQYF.

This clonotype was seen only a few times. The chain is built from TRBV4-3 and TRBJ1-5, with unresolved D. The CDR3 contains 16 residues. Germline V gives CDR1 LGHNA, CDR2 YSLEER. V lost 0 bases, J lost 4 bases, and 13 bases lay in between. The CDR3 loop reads CASSQDRVGGNQPQHF. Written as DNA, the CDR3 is TGCGCCAGCAGCCAAGATAGGGTAGGAGGGAATCAGCCCCAGCATTTT.

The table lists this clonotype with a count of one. CDR3 in amino acids: CASSQRQGAGNEQYF. The CDR3 bases are TGCGCCAGCAGTCAAAGACAGGGGGCGGGCAATGAGCAGTACTTC. This chain uses TRBV5-1 with TRBJ2-1; TRBD1 aligns across 10 bases. The last part of the DNA fits TRBJ2-7 better; the J call may be wrong. Germline V lookup: CDR1 SGHRS, CDR2 YFSETQ. The length of the CDR3 is 15 residues.

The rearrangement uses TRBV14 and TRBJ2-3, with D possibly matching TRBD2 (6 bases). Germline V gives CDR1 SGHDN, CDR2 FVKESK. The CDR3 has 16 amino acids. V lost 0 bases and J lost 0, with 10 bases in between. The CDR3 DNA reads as TGTGCCAGCAGCCAAGATTGGGGGACTAGCACAGATACGCAGTATTTT. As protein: CASSQDWGTSTDTQYF.

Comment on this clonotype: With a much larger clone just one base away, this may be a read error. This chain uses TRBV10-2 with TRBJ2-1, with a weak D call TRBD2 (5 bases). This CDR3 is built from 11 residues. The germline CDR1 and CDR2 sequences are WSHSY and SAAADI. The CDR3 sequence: CAGSPAGEQFF. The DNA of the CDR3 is TGCGCCGGCAGCCCGGCGGGTGAGCAGTTCTTC.

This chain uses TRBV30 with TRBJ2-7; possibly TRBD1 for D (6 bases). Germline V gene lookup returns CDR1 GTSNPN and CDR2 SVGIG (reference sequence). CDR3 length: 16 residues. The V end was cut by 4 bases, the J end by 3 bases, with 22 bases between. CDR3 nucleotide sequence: TGTGCCTGGACCCAGGGGTTGGACGGCCCCCTCTACGAGCAGTACTTC. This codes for CAWTQGLDGPLYEQYF.

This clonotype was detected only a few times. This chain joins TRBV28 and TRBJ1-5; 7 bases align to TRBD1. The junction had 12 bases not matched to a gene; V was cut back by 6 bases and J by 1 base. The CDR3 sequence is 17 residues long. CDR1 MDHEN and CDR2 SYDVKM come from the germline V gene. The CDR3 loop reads CASSDRQGLLSNQPQHF. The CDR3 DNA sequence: TGTGCCAGCAGCGACCGACAGGGCCTCTTAAGCAATCAGCCCCAGCATTTT.